Listed below are T cell receptor beta chains from one sample, sequenced in a study of blood T cell repertoires in COVID-19. Generated by immunoSEQ multiplex PCR, the TCRdb table keeps only in-frame clones and is missing some. The data contain approximately 190,000 clones, about 80% of them seen just once; the ten biggest clones take up around 7%. Sequenced input: PBMCs or T cells enriched from blood (not recorded which). The receptor source for this set is a man in his forties or fifties who had recovered from COVID-19. Each CDR3 is given with its conserved first and last residue. A D gene is named only where the DNA matches it firmly. Not all rows give a size; the values are once, few, many and, for expanded clones, a class.

TRBV30	TRBJ1-3	-	-	CARQGTAGNTIYF	TGTGCCCGGCAGGGTACTGCTGGAAACACCATATATTTT
TRBV30	TRBJ2-1	few	TRBD2	CAWSVKRGGNNEQFF	TGTGCCTGGAGTGTAAAGCGGGGGGGAAACAATGAGCAGTTCTTC
TRBV7-9	TRBJ2-1	-	-	CASSLGGIYNEQFF	TGTGCCAGCAGCTTAGGCGGAATTTACAATGAGCAGTTCTTC
TRBV29-1	TRBJ1-1	-	-	CSVRQGPRNTEAFF	TGCAGCGTTCGTCAGGGGCCAAGAAACACTGAAGCTTTCTTT
TRBV28	TRBJ1-5	few	-	CASSFPFRQASNQPQHF	TGTGCCAGCAGTTTCCCCTTCAGACAGGCTAGCAATCAGCCCCAGCATTTT
TRBV5-5	TRBJ1-5	-	-	CASSLDSYQPQHF	TGTGCCAGCAGCTTGGATTCGTATCAGCCCCAGCATTTT
TRBV7-2	TRBJ1-5	-	TRBD1	CASSLAGTGVTQPQHF	TGTGCCAGCAGCTTAGCCGGGACAGGGGTAACTCAGCCCCAGCATTTT
TRBV5-1	TRBJ1-5	-	-	CASSYGLNQPQHF	TGCGCCAGCAGCTATGGGCTTAATCAGCCCCAGCATTTT
TRBV18	TRBJ1-1	-	TRBD1	CASSEGQGWSEAFF	TGTGCCAGCTCGGAGGGACAGGGATGGTCTGAAGCTTTCTTT
TRBV27	TRBJ1-1	-	-	CASSFRSVGVAFF	TGTGCCAGCAGTTTTAGGAGTGTAGGAGTAGCTTTCTTT
TRBV5-1	TRBJ2-3	-	-	CASSALLRGTQYF	TGCGCCAGCAGCGCTCTTCTTAGAGGTACGCAGTATTTT
TRBV9	TRBJ2-1	-	TRBD2	CASSVWPGLGNEQFF	TGTGCCAGCAGCGTGTGGCCGGGACTAGGAAATGAGCAGTTCTTC
TRBV6-1	TRBJ1-5	-	-	CASSEGDRASQPQHF	TGTGCCAGCAGTGAAGGCGACAGAGCTTCACAGCCCCAGCATTTT
TRBV4-1	TRBJ2-2	-	-	CASSLRGEIHTGELFF	TGCGCCAGCAGCTTGCGGGGCGAAATCCACACCGGGGAGCTGTTTTTT
TRBV4-2	TRBJ1-4	-	-	CASNKTATNEKLFF	TGTGCCAGCAACAAGACAGCAACTAATGAAAAACTGTTTTTT
TRBV19	TRBJ1-5	-	-	CASSAGDSNQPQHF	TGTGCCAGTAGTGCAGGGGATAGCAATCAGCCCCAGCATTTT
TRBV10-1	TRBJ2-7	-	-	CASSEQQGTEQYF	TGCGCCAGCAGTGAGCAACAGGGAACCGAGCAGTACTTC
TRBV28	TRBJ2-1	-	-	CASNPLQGGSFNEQFF	TGTGCCAGCAACCCCCTCCAGGGGGGTTCTTTCAATGAGCAGTTCTTC
TRBV7-9	TRBJ2-7	once	-	CASSLVSPGYLPEQYF	TGTGCCAGCAGCTTAGTAAGCCCAGGGTACCTTCCCGAGCAGTACTTC
TRBV5-8	TRBJ2-1	once	TRBD2	CASSLETSGGADNNEQFF	TGTGCCAGCAGCTTAGAGACTAGCGGGGGGGCCGATAACAATGAGCAGTTCTTC
TRBV9	TRBJ2-5	-	-	CASQPGGFRGRSEYF	TGTGCCAGCCAACCGGGAGGATTTCGGGGGCGCAGCGAGTACTTC
TRBV4-2	TRBJ2-5	-	-	CASSPPRGTETQYF	TGTGCCAGCAGCCCACCAAGGGGGACAGAGACCCAGTACTTC
TRBV4-3	TRBJ2-3	-	TRBD1	CASSQSGTGSTDTQYF	TGCGCCAGCAGCCAAAGCGGGACAGGGAGCACAGATACGCAGTATTTT
TRBV30	TRBJ1-5	-	TRBD1	CAWSRTGGNQPQHF	TGTGCCTGGAGCCGGACAGGGGGCAATCAGCCCCAGCATTTT
TRBV7-9	TRBJ1-4	-	-	CASSWEPGTNEKLFF	TGTGCCAGCAGCTGGGAGCCGGGGACTAATGAAAAACTGTTTTTT
TRBV10-3	TRBJ1-4	-	TRBD1	CAISDRGYMYEKLFF	TGTGCCATCAGTGACAGGGGGTATATGTATGAAAAACTGTTTTTT
TRBV5-1	TRBJ2-7	-	TRBD2	CASSLELAVGTEQYF	TGCGCCAGCAGCTTGGAACTAGCGGTAGGAACCGAGCAGTACTTC
TRBV5-4	TRBJ2-6	-	TRBD1	CASRQLDRPGANVLTF	TGTGCCAGCAGGCAACTGGACAGGCCTGGGGCCAACGTCCTGACTTTC
TRBV6-5	TRBJ1-1	few	TRBD1	CASREGQGIGEAFF	TGTGCCAGCAGGGAGGGACAGGGGATTGGTGAAGCTTTCTTT
TRBV24-1	TRBJ2-1	once	TRBD2	CATSDLTSGGGIEQFF	TGTGCCACCAGTGATTTGACTAGCGGGGGAGGGATAGAGCAGTTCTTC
TRBV6-5	TRBJ1-1	-	-	CASRVLQANTEAFF	TGTGCCAGCAGGGTTCTACAGGCTAACACTGAAGCTTTCTTT
TRBV7-9	TRBJ1-3	-	TRBD1	CASSLRDSIAGNTIYF	TGTGCCAGCAGCCTCCGGGACAGTATCGCTGGAAACACCATATATTTT
TRBV7-2	TRBJ1-6	-	-	CASSLRDTLGNSPLHF	TGTGCCAGCAGCCTGAGGGACACACTGGGGAATTCACCCCTCCACTTT